The next 18 T cell receptor beta chains were all read from a single sample in a study of cytomegalovirus exposure and HLA in healthy donors. The PCR made use of 60 Vbeta and 13 Jbeta primers. Profiled with immunoSEQ multiplex PCR; TCRdb holds only in-frame clones, not every one. The sample yields approximately 140,000 clones, 75% seen once. The sequencing input was PBMCs. The receptor source for this set is a man in his forties in good health and CMV-seronegative.

This clone was counted between two and nine times. V usage is TRBV9 and J usage is TRBJ2-7; the match to TRBD1 covers 9 bases. Unmatched junction bases numbered 3, after V lost 3 bases and J lost 2 bases. This CDR3 spans 14 amino acids. Germline CDR1 reads SGDLS; CDR2 reads YYNGEE. The chain's CDR3 is CASSARDRAYEQYF. In nucleotides, the CDR3 is TGTGCCAGCAGCGCCCGGGACAGGGCCTACGAGCAGTACTTC.

This clone came up once. This rearrangement joins TRBV28 to TRBJ1-1; D not certain. The CDR3 has 13 residues. The V end was cut by 2 bases, the J end by 3 bases, with 7 bases between. CDR1 is MDHEN, CDR2 SYDVKM, per germline. In DNA, the CDR3 is TGTGCCAGCAGTTTACGGCGGGACACTGAAGCTTTCTTT. Protein sequence: CASSLRRDTEAFF. Looking up the rest from reference TRBV28 and TRBJ1-1 gives the full variable domain: DVKVTQSSRYLVKRTGEKVFLECVQDMDHENMFWYRQDPGLGLRLIYFSYDVKMKEKGDIPEGYSVSREKKERFSLILESASTNQTSMYLCASSLRRDTEAFFGQGTRLTVV.

The chain carries TRBV5-6 and TRBJ2-7, with 11 bases lining up with TRBD2. The CDR3 contains 14 residues. From germline, CDR1 is SGHDT and CDR2 YYEEEE. The V gene end was trimmed by 2 bases and the J gene end by 7 bases; junction bases not matched to a gene: 5. CDR3: CASSFLAGGREQYF. DNA for the CDR3: TGTGCCAGCAGCTTCTTAGCGGGGGGGCGGGAGCAGTACTTC.

This CDR3 is CASSAQVTSTDTQYF. In DNA form, the CDR3 reads TGTGCCAGCAGCGCGCAGGTCACTAGCACAGATACGCAGTATTTT. The rearrangement uses TRBV9 and TRBJ2-3; no definite D call. V gave up 3 bases and J gave up 0 bases, with 11 bases separating them. The CDR3 loop spans 15 amino acids. Per germline, CDR1 SGDLS and CDR2 YYNGEE. Complete variable domain (other parts from reference TRBV9 and TRBJ2-3): DSGVTQTPKHLITATGQRVTLRCSPRSGDLSVYWYQQSLDQGLQFLIQYYNGEERAKGNILERFSAQQFPDLHSELNLSSLELGDSALYFCASSAQVTSTDTQYFGPGTRLTVL.

The gene calls are TRBV7-3 and TRBJ2-2; 7 nucleotides line up with TRBD1. The CDR3 extends over 16 amino acids. J gave up 0 bases and V 5 bases, and 6 bases lay outside the gene matches. CDR1 SGHTA and CDR2 FQGTGA come from the germline V gene. CDR3 DNA sequence: TGTGCCAGCAGCCCATCCGGGACAGCGAACACCGGGGAGCTGTTTTTT. This gives the protein CASSPSGTANTGELFF.

V and J are TRBV9 and TRBJ2-3; TRBD1 aligns across 7 bases. Per germline, CDR1 SGDLS and CDR2 YYNGEE. V lost 7 bases to trimming and J lost 0 bases; unmatched junction nucleotides: 5. This CDR3 has 14 amino acids. This CDR3 reads CASGAGGSTDTQYF. CDR3 sequence (DNA): TGTGCCAGCGGGGCAGGGGGAAGCACAGATACGCAGTATTTT.

This sequence joins TRBV27 and TRBJ2-1, with 7 bases lining up with TRBD2. This CDR3 region has 15 residues. In germline, CDR1 is MNHEY, CDR2 SMNVEV (reference sequence). Trimming cost V 4 bases and J 5 bases; bases outside gene matches: 8. The CDR3: CASSSGLLRNNEQFF. For the CDR3, the DNA is TGTGCCAGCAGTTCGGGACTACTTCGGAACAATGAGCAGTTCTTC.

The table lists this clone with a count of one. The gene calls are TRBV5-5 and TRBJ1-1, with a tentative D call TRBD1 (5 bases). Trimming took off 2 bases at V and 7 bases at J, with 15 bases between the two ends. Per germline, CDR1 SGHKS and CDR2 YYEKEE (reference sequence). CDR3 length: 14 residues. CDR3 protein: CASSFGTGDFEAFF. DNA of the CDR3: TGTGCCAGCAGCTTTGGCACAGGAGACTTTGAAGCTTTCTTT.

The chain carries TRBV11-2 and TRBJ1-5; TRBD1 aligns across 7 bases. CDR1 and CDR2 (germline): SGHAT, FQNNGV. The junction had 3 bases not matched to a gene; V was cut back by 4 bases and J by 0 bases. The CDR3 is 15 amino acids. CDR3 DNA: TGTGCCAGCAGCTCCCAGGGGGGTAGCAATCAGCCCCAGCATTTT. This codes for CASSSQGGSNQPQHF.

The chain joins TRBV2 to TRBJ1-1, with D possibly matching TRBD1 (5 bases). The CDR3 sequence is 13 residues long. Germline V gene sequence: CDR1 SNHLY, CDR2 FYNNEI. The V and J ends lost 7 bases and 6 bases respectively, with 15 bases between them. The DNA for the CDR3 is TGTGCCAGCACTGTCACAGGTGTTTCTGAAGCTTTCTTT. Translation: CASTVTGVSEAFF.

This chain connects TRBV5-4 to TRBJ1-1, with D possibly TRBD1 on 5 matching bases. Germline CDR1 SGHNT, CDR2 YYREEE (reference sequence). This CDR3 is 12 amino acids long. The germline V and J ends were trimmed by 6 bases and 12 bases, with 18 bases remaining between them. The CDR3 loop reads CASTRGGVMPFF. In DNA, the CDR3 is TGTGCCAGCACCCGGGGAGGGGTGATGCCTTTCTTT.

The chain has TRBV11-3 and TRBJ2-2; the match to TRBD1 covers 10 bases. This CDR3 is 17 amino acids long. V lost 5 bases, J lost 5 bases, and 11 bases stayed unmatched. Germline-derived CDR1 and CDR2 are SGHNT and YENEEA. DNA for the CDR3: TGTGCCAGCAGCCATCGATCGGGACAGGGGCGTACCGGGGAGCTGTTTTTT. This encodes CASSHRSGQGRTGELFF.

The chain carries TRBV5-5 and TRBJ1-2; 8 positions agree with TRBD1. With V trimmed by 4 bases and J by 5 bases, 7 bases remained unmatched. Germline CDR1 reads SGHKS; CDR2 reads YYEKEE (reference sequence). The CDR3 is 14 residues long. The CDR3 region is CASSPRDRTYGYTF. The DNA of the CDR3 is TGTGCCAGCAGCCCCCGGGACAGGACGTATGGCTACACCTTC.

The chain carries TRBV9 and TRBJ1-3; tentative D call: TRBD1 (5 bases). The V and J ends lost 6 bases and 2 bases respectively, with 12 bases between them. The CDR3 contains 14 residues. CDR1 is SGDLS, CDR2 YYNGEE, per germline. CDR3: CASTREGTGNTIYF. DNA for the CDR3: TGTGCCAGCACCAGGGAGGGAACTGGAAACACCATATATTTT.

This chain links TRBV5-4 with TRBJ2-4; possible D gene TRBD1, 5 bases. From germline, CDR1 is SGHNT and CDR2 YYREEE (reference sequence). The CDR3 is 16 residues long. The ends were cut back, 4 bases at V and 0 bases at J, with 14 bases in the middle. The CDR3 DNA sequence: TGTGCCAGCAGCGAGACAGTCATTCTAGCCAAAAACATTCAGTACTTC. Protein: CASSETVILAKNIQYF.

The CDR3 reads CASSQGLAGGYEQYF. CDR3 bases: TGTGCCAGCAGCCAGGGACTAGCGGGGGGCTACGAGCAGTACTTC. The rearrangement links TRBV4-2 to TRBJ2-7; 15 nucleotides match TRBD2. Per germline, CDR1 LGHNA and CDR2 YNFKEQ. The CDR3 length is 15 residues. Trimming at V came to 3 bases and at J to 3 bases, leaving 0 bases not matched to a gene.

The chain has TRBV7-7 and TRBJ2-3; 11 bases agree with TRBD1. Looked up from germline, CDR1 is SSHAT and CDR2 is FNYEAQ (reference sequence). Trimming took 5 bases from V and 2 from J; bases not matched to a gene: 12. The CDR3 extends over 18 amino acids. CDR3 coding DNA: TGTGCCAGCAGCACACGGGACAGGGGGAAACACGCCACAGATACGCAGTATTTT. It is translated as CASSTRDRGKHATDTQYF.

The chain is built from TRBV27 and TRBJ2-7, with 13 bases fitting TRBD2. The CDR3 has 15 residues. Germline CDR1 reads MNHEY; CDR2 reads SMNVEV (reference sequence). Trimming at V came to 4 bases and at J to 3 bases, leaving 3 bases not matched to a gene. CDR3 bases: TGTGCCAGCAGTTCTCGACTAGCGGGGGGCTACGAGCAGTACTTC. This codes for CASSSRLAGGYEQYF.